One sample yielded the 20 T cell receptor beta chains listed below, sequenced in a study of regulatory T cells in long-lasting Graves disease. Building the TCR beta libraries relied on iRepertoire HTBI primers, and CDR3 regions underwent Arm-PCR. TCRdb reprocessed the multiplex PCR reads with MiXCR, giving one entry per CDR3 protein. The table records about 470,000 distinct CDR3 sequences, 20% to 25% of them present only once. Described time point: persistent/refractory GD, antithyroid drugs over 5 years with positive TRAb. TCR sequences were obtained from RNA taken from PBMCs. The material was peripheral blood mononuclear cells (PBMCs), obtained when the disease was refractory, from a patient treated with antithyroid drugs. The source of these receptors is a female donor with Graves disease.

V and J are TRBV19 and TRBJ2-7, with D perhaps matching TRBD2 (5 bases). Trimming removed 10 bases at V and 0 bases at J, with 13 bases between. Germline CDR1 LNHDA, CDR2 SQIVND (reference sequence). The CDR3 spans 13 residues. In DNA form, the CDR3 reads TGTGCCACGAAAACCCGGGACTCCTACGAGCAGTACTTC. Translated, it gives CATKTRDSYEQYF.

The CDR3 coding sequence is TGTGCCAGCAGTTCCCGGGACAGGGGGTACACCGGGGAGCTGTTTTTT. Translating gives CASSSRDRGYTGELFF. V is TRBV12-3 or TRBV12-4 and J is TRBJ2-2; TRBD1 aligns across 11 bases. The junction had 4 bases not matched to a gene; V was cut back by 4 bases and J by 3 bases. The CDR3 is 16 amino acids.

This rearrangement joins TRBV15 to TRBJ2-1; TRBD2 aligns across 10 bases. Germline V gene sequence: CDR1 LNHNV, CDR2 YYDKDF (reference sequence). The CDR3 runs 17 residues. The ends lost 1 base at V and 4 bases at J; junction bases unmatched: 7. The CDR3 sequence is CATSRVAKAGGYNEQFF. In DNA form, the CDR3 reads TGTGCCACCAGCAGAGTTGCTAAAGCGGGAGGGTACAATGAGCAGTTCTTC.

V is TRBV4-3 and J is TRBJ2-2; 7 bases are a match to TRBD1. Trimming at V came to 0 bases and at J to 8 bases, leaving 3 bases not matched to a gene. The germline V gene has CDR1 LGHNA and CDR2 YSLEER. The CDR3 has 14 residues. CDR3 amino acids: CASSQDRGQGELFF. The CDR3 DNA reads TGCGCCAGCAGCCAAGATAGGGGGCAAGGGGAGCTGTTTTTT.

J is TRBJ2-2 and V is TRBV30, with a weak D call TRBD1 (7 bases). CDR1 and CDR2 from the germline V gene are GTSNPN and SVGIG (reference sequence). V lost 6 bases and J 6 bases, leaving 8 bases between the germline ends. The CDR3 loop spans 11 amino acids. CDR3 in DNA: TGTGCCTGCAGGGGGGCCGGGGAGCTGTTTTTT. Protein sequence: CACRGAGELFF.

This clonotype was detected ten times or more. The chain uses TRBV2 and TRBJ1-1; the D is unclear. Germline CDR1 and CDR2: SNHLY and FYNNEI. The CDR3 totals 14 residues. Trimming took off 2 bases at V and 6 bases at J, with 13 bases between the two ends. The CDR3 reads CASSEIGEVSEAFF. The CDR3 DNA reads TGTGCCAGCAGTGAAATCGGGGAGGTCTCTGAAGCTTTCTTT.

This sequence joins TRBV11-2 and TRBJ1-1; unclear D gene. V was pared by 1 base and J by 4 bases, with 13 bases between. This CDR3 contains 15 residues. Germline V gene data show CDR1 as SGHAT and CDR2 as FQNNGV. The CDR3 nucleotides are TGTGCCAGCAGCTTAGGATCCGGGCTTGGCACTGAAGCTTTCTTT. This sequence encodes CASSLGSGLGTEAFF.

For this clonotype: A much larger clone differs from this one at a single base, so this may be a read error. The CDR3 DNA reads TGTGCCAGCAGCGGCCCGGGACAGGGTCGCTCCGAGCAGTACTTC. It translates to CASSGPGQGRSEQYF. The chain has TRBV28 and TRBJ2-7, with TRBD1 matching over 9 bases. The V gene end was trimmed by 6 bases and the J gene end by 6 bases; junction bases not matched to a gene: 12. CDR1 is MDHEN, CDR2 SYDVKM, per germline. CDR3 length: 15 residues.

This clonotype occurred a few times. The V gene is TRBV30, the J gene TRBJ1-4; TRBD1 matches at 7 bases. The CDR3 consists of 13 residues. After removal of 3 bases from V and 10 bases from J, the junction contained 8 bases not matched to a gene. Germline loops: CDR1 GTSNPN, CDR2 SVGIG (reference sequence). CDR3 sequence (DNA): TGTGCCTGGAGAGACAGGGTGGAGGGAAAACTGTTTTTT. This codes for CAWRDRVEGKLFF.

This clonotype was seen a few times. A much larger clonotype is one base distant, so this may be a read error. The chain couples TRBV2 to TRBJ1-2; unclear D gene. Germline CDR1 is SNHLY and CDR2 is FYNNEI. There are 13 residues in the CDR3. CDR3 coding DNA: TGTGCCAGCAGTGGAGAGGGCAACTATGGCTGCACCTTC. It is translated as CASSGEGNYGCTF.

This clonotype has ten or more counts. V gene TRBV30 combines with J gene TRBJ1-1; no reliable D call. Germline V gene sequence: CDR1 GTSNPN, CDR2 SVGIG (reference sequence). V was clipped by 2 bases and J by 2 bases, with 9 bases between them. The CDR3 totals 13 residues. The CDR3 region has the DNA TGTGCCTGGAGTACTTCATCTAACACTGAAGCTTTCTTT. As protein: CAWSTSSNTEAFF.

This clonotype was picked up many times. This rearrangement joins TRBV6-1 to TRBJ1-1, with a possible D match to TRBD1 (6 bases). The V and J ends lost 6 bases and 4 bases respectively, with 9 bases between them. Germline CDR1 and CDR2: MNHNS and SASEGT. The CDR3 has 12 residues. The chain's CDR3 is CASRDSGTEAFF. The DNA of the CDR3 is TGTGCCAGCAGGGACAGTGGCACTGAAGCTTTCTTT.

In this sample, this clonotype turned up many times. The rearrangement links TRBV28 to TRBJ2-7; 9 positions agree with TRBD2. CDR1 and CDR2 from the germline V gene are MDHEN and SYDVKM. The CDR3 extends over 16 amino acids. J was trimmed by 2 bases and V by 6 bases; bases with no gene match: 11. The CDR3 nucleotides are TGTGCCAGCAGCAGCCTTACGGCTAGCGGGACCTACGAGCAGTACTTC. It yields the protein CASSSLTASGTYEQYF.

This clonotype has a count of ten or more. The V call is TRBV5-1, the J call TRBJ1-2; no reliable D call. CDR1 is SGHRS and CDR2 is YFSETQ in the germline V gene. This CDR3 has 15 residues. V lost 4 bases to trimming and J lost 3 bases, with 16 bases between them. The CDR3 spells CASSQNGEGYYGYTF. The CDR3 nucleotides are TGCGCCAGCAGCCAGAATGGGGAAGGGTACTATGGCTACACCTTC.

The table lists this clonotype with many counts. The chain combines TRBV28 with TRBJ1-4, with a possible D match to TRBD1 (6 bases). The CDR3 totals 17 residues. Looked up from germline, CDR1 is MDHEN and CDR2 is SYDVKM. V shed 5 bases and J shed 0 bases, with 16 bases lying between them. As DNA, the CDR3 is TGTGCCAGCAGTCTTACACAGGGAAATGCAACTAATGAAAAACTGTTTTTT. Translated: CASSLTQGNATNEKLFF. Complete variable domain (other parts from reference TRBV28 and TRBJ1-4): DVKVTQSSRYLVKRTGEKVFLECVQDMDHENMFWYRQDPGLGLRLIYFSYDVKMKEKGDIPEGYSVSREKKERFSLILESASTNQTSMYLCASSLTQGNATNEKLFFGSGTQLSVL.

This clonotype was counted a few times. The chain uses TRBV19 and TRBJ1-2, with no clear D. Germline CDR1 is LNHDA and CDR2 is SQIVND (reference sequence). The CDR3 covers 12 residues. Trimming pared 3 bases from V and 2 bases from J, leaving 4 bases between. This CDR3 reads CASSMSNYGYTF. The CDR3 DNA reads TGTGCCAGTAGTATGAGCAACTATGGCTACACCTTC.

The chain combines TRBV5-1 with TRBJ2-5; perhaps TRBD2 as D (5 bases). This CDR3 contains 13 residues. CDR1 is SGHRS, CDR2 YFSETQ, per germline. Between the trimmed V and J ends, which lost 6 bases and 3 bases, there was a span of 12 bases. The CDR3 is CASKFEGEETQYF. CDR3 coding DNA: TGCGCCAGCAAGTTCGAGGGCGAAGAGACCCAGTACTTC.

This chain links TRBV24-1 with TRBJ1-1, with D perhaps matching TRBD1 (6 bases). The CDR3 runs 12 residues. The V and J ends lost 1 base and 11 bases respectively, with 10 bases between them. Germline lookup yields CDR1 KGHDR and CDR2 SFDVKD. This CDR3 is CATSDLNRAAFF. CDR3 coding DNA: TGTGCCACCAGTGATTTAAACAGGGCTGCTTTCTTT.

This clonotype was counted a few times. The chain is built from TRBV20-1 and TRBJ2-7; 8 positions agree with TRBD1. This CDR3 contains 16 residues. In germline, CDR1 is DFQATT, CDR2 SNEGSKA (reference sequence). V trimming: 4 bases; J trimming: 2 bases; junction bases outside the gene matches: 13. The chain's CDR3 is CSATSGQGAITYEQYF. The CDR3 nucleotides are TGCAGTGCTACCAGCGGGCAGGGGGCTATCACCTACGAGCAGTACTTC.

In its sample, this clonotype was seen many times. This chain links TRBV28 with TRBJ2-7, with D possibly TRBD2 on 6 matching bases. Germline CDR1 reads MDHEN; CDR2 reads SYDVKM. This CDR3 region has 14 residues. V lost 2 bases and J lost 0, with 8 bases in between. For the CDR3, the DNA is TGTGCCAGCAGTTTAATAGCGGACTCCTACGAGCAGTACTTC. It codes for CASSLIADSYEQYF.